This TCR beta chain was sequenced during a study of cytomegalovirus exposure and HLA in healthy donors. The germline V and J ends were trimmed by 5 bases and 10 bases, with 15 bases remaining between them. Germline CDR1 reads MNHEY; CDR2 reads SVGAGI. The CDR3 runs 14 residues. Sequencing used immunoSEQ multiplex PCR; TCRdb keeps in-frame clones, though not all of them. The sample lists 110,000 or so clones, around 85% seen once, with 2.1% in the top ten. About this clone: Antigen: not known.

The study, taken as a whole, reports: It was 160 or so TCR beta chains that were listed as cytomegalovirus-associated.

The clonotype originates from a woman aged 25 to 39 in good health and CMV-seronegative. This chain links TRBV6-5 with TRBJ1-6, with D hard to call. Sequencing used PBMCs. The CDR3 DNA sequence: TGTGCCAGCAGTCAAGAGGGTGGCGGGTCACCCCTCCACTTT. Amino acid sequence: CASSQEGGGSPLHF.